This T cell receptor (beta chain) was identified during a study of T cells in Graves' hyperthyroidism and ophthalmopathy. The V gene's germline CDR1 is LNHDA and CDR2 SQIVND (reference sequence). The CDR3 has 13 residues. The V end was cut by 6 bases, the J end by 6 bases, with 14 bases between. Those with hyperthyroidism were 18 to 65 years old, newly diagnosed, and ill for under 2 months. Exclusions: uncontrolled infection, other autoimmune disease, pregnancy, lactation. Blood was drawn at first hyperthyroidism diagnosis, before any ophthalmopathy symptoms. Isolation of PBMCs was performed on around 10 ml fresh peripheral blood. The table lists this clonotype with many counts. Researchers took RNA transcripts and amplified the TCR beta CDR3 regions from them. Primed by the HTBI set, a first-round RT-PCR was run on the TCR CDR3. TCRdb redid the calling of the multiplex PCR reads with MiXCR, one entry per CDR3 protein. The sample yields approximately 620,000 distinct CDR3 sequences, approximately 15% seen once.

The chain joins TRBV19 to TRBJ1-2; D might be TRBD1 (5 bases). Sequenced sample: blood. The origin of this receptor is a woman in her twenties or thirties with Graves' hyperthyroidism that later progressed to Graves' ophthalmopathy. The CDR3 nucleotides read TGTGCCAGTAGAAGGGCGGGACCGGATGGCTACACCTTC. This codes for CASRRAGPDGYTF.